The 32 T cell receptor beta chains reported below all come from one sample, sequenced in a study of beta chain features in type 1 diabetes. Study outcomes and limitations: Shorter TCRB CDR3s, moderately but significantly so, were found in Type 1 diabetes patients in all four CD4+ subsets.

The sequenced template was cDNA made from the entire isolated RNA. Data came from immunoSEQ multiplex PCR; TCRdb stores just in-frame clones and leaves some out. The sample contains a few hundred thousand clones, less than 15% of which appear only once. Which antigens these TCRs recognize remains unknown. The sequenced sample was naive CD4+ T cells from blood. These receptors were taken from a woman in her late teens or twenties with type 1 diabetes.

The table lists this clone with a few counts. The chain combines TRBV11-2 with TRBJ2-2; TRBD1 aligns across 7 bases. The CDR3 length is 13 residues. V lost 4 bases, J lost 5 bases, and 1 base stayed unmatched. Germline assignment: CDR1 SGHAT and CDR2 FQNNGV. As DNA, the CDR3 is TGTGCCAGCAGCTCACAGGGGACCGGGGAGCTGTTTTTT. Protein sequence: CASSSQGTGELFF.

V and J are TRBV20-1 and TRBJ2-1; 7 bases fit TRBD1. Looked up from germline, CDR1 is DFQATT and CDR2 is SNEGSKA (reference sequence). J was trimmed by 12 bases and V by 6 bases; bases with no gene match: 8. CDR3 length: 11 amino acids. The CDR3 region is CSADSAGGQFF. DNA for the CDR3: TGCAGTGCCGACTCCGCAGGGGGGCAGTTCTTC.

V and J are TRBV6-1 and TRBJ1-2; D possibly corresponds to TRBD1 (6 bases). The V gene lost 5 bases and the J gene lost 0 bases, with 13 bases spanning the gap. Germline V CDR1 and CDR2: MNHNS, SASEGT. The CDR3 covers 15 residues. This chain's CDR3 is CASSPTQGSNYGYTF. The CDR3 nucleotides are TGTGCCAGCAGTCCGACTCAGGGGTCTAACTATGGCTACACCTTC.

CDR3: CASSMGLARYNEQFF. The CDR3 DNA is TGTGCCAGTAGTATGGGCCTAGCTCGCTACAATGAGCAGTTCTTC. The V and J genes are TRBV19 and TRBJ2-1; perhaps TRBD2 as D (5 bases). Trimming pared 3 bases from V and 3 bases from J, leaving 12 bases between. CDR1 is LNHDA and CDR2 is SQIVND in the germline V gene (reference sequence). This CDR3 is 15 amino acids long.

This clone was counted a few times. The gene calls are TRBV30 and TRBJ2-7; 9 bases are shared with TRBD1. Losses at the gene ends were 1 base for V and 5 bases for J; bases not matched to a gene: 6. Germline V lookup: CDR1 GTSNPN, CDR2 SVGIG (reference sequence). The CDR3 has 14 amino acids. CDR3 residues: CAWSATTGGDEQYF. The CDR3 nucleotides read TGTGCCTGGAGTGCCACGACAGGGGGTGACGAGCAGTACTTC.

CDR3 bases: TGTGCCAGCAGTTATGGGGACAGGATGAACACTGAAGCTTTCTTT. This sequence encodes CASSYGDRMNTEAFF. The chain carries TRBV6-5 and TRBJ1-1; 8 bases are shared with TRBD1. The trim removed 3 bases at V and 0 bases at J, leaving 3 bases unmatched. Germline lookup yields CDR1 MNHEY and CDR2 SVGAGI. The CDR3 totals 15 residues.

The chain employs TRBV19 and TRBJ1-5, with D unresolved. In germline, CDR1 is LNHDA, CDR2 SQIVND (reference sequence). The germline V and J ends were trimmed by 3 bases and 4 bases, with 7 bases remaining between them. CDR3 size: 13 residues. CDR3 bases: TGTGCCAGTAGTATTAGCGGTAATCAGCCCCAGCATTTT. This codes for CASSISGNQPQHF.

In its sample, this clone was seen a few times. This chain connects TRBV25-1 to TRBJ2-7, with D tentatively TRBD2 (6 bases). The length of the CDR3 is 16 residues. V was trimmed by 10 bases and J by 4 bases, leaving 26 bases between them. Germline values: CDR1 MGHDK, CDR2 SYGVNS. CDR3 sequence reads: CATAGRWRGLEYEQYF. The CDR3 DNA is TGTGCCACAGCAGGAAGGTGGAGGGGCTTGGAATACGAGCAGTACTTC.

The gene calls are TRBV2 and TRBJ1-4; possibly TRBD1 for D (5 bases). Germline loops: CDR1 SNHLY, CDR2 FYNNEI. V was cut by 8 bases and J by 7 bases, with 14 bases left in between. This CDR3 region has 13 residues. Here the CDR3 reads CASGLAGSEKLFF. CDR3 DNA sequence: TGTGCCAGCGGGTTGGCAGGGTCTGAAAAACTGTTTTTT.

The chain has TRBV2 and TRBJ2-3, with 7 bases aligning to TRBD2. Germline V gene sequence: CDR1 SNHLY, CDR2 FYNNEI. The CDR3 runs to 15 residues. V lost 7 bases, J lost 2 bases, and 9 bases stayed unmatched. In nucleotides, the CDR3 is TGTGCCAGCACCCCAGCGGGACGCGACACAGATACGCAGTATTTT. It is translated as CASTPAGRDTDTQYF.

The CDR3 loop reads CASSRDRGTGELFF. CDR3 nucleotides: TGTGCCAGCAGCCGGGACAGGGGCACCGGGGAGCTGTTTTTT. This chain connects TRBV7-9 to TRBJ2-2; 10 nucleotides align to TRBD1. J was trimmed by 4 bases and V by 5 bases; bases with no gene match: 1. Germline V CDR1 and CDR2: SEHNR, FQNEAQ (reference sequence). CDR3 length: 14 residues.

A few counts support this clone. This chain links TRBV18 with TRBJ1-5; D possibly corresponds to TRBD1 (6 bases). The CDR3 consists of 15 residues. With 5 bases removed from V and 3 bases from J, the gap between germline ends came to 14 bases. Germline V gene data show CDR1 as KGHSH and CDR2 as LQKENI. The CDR3 sequence: CASSAEAGVNQPQHF. The CDR3 DNA is TGTGCCAGCTCAGCCGAAGCAGGGGTCAATCAGCCCCAGCATTTT.

This CDR3 reads CSVGDREAGNTIYF. The CDR3 bases are TGCAGCGTGGGGGACAGGGAGGCCGGAAACACCATATATTTT. The chain carries TRBV29-1 and TRBJ1-3; 9 bases are a match to TRBD1. V gave up 6 bases and J gave up 4 bases; unmatched junction bases: 7. This CDR3 has 14 amino acids. CDR1 is SQVTM and CDR2 is ANQGSEA in the germline V gene.

This clone occurred a few times. The chain links TRBV7-8 to TRBJ2-2; D unresolved. The CDR3 runs 12 residues. V lost 2 bases to trimming and J lost 4 bases, with 2 bases between them. Germline V gene lookup returns CDR1 SGHVS and CDR2 FQNEAQ. CDR3 DNA: TGTGCCAGCAGCTTACGCACCGGGGAGCTGTTTTTT. This encodes CASSLRTGELFF.

In this sample, this clone turned up a few times. The V call is TRBV4-2, the J call TRBJ1-5; 10 bases map to TRBD1. CDR3 size: 15 residues. V shed 5 bases, J shed 6 bases, and the junction held 7 bases outside the gene matches. Germline loops: CDR1 LGHNA, CDR2 YNFKEQ. The CDR3, as DNA: TGTGCCAGCAGCGCCGGGACAGGGGTTGTTCAGCCCCAGCATTTT. Amino acid sequence: CASSAGTGVVQPQHF.

This clone was seen a few times. J is TRBJ2-1 and V is TRBV29-1, with 8 bases matching TRBD1. The germline gives CDR1 SQVTM, CDR2 ANQGSEA. This CDR3 comprises 13 residues. The CDR3: CRIPDRGRNEQFF. CDR3 in DNA: TGCAGGATTCCCGACAGGGGACGCAATGAGCAGTTCTTC.

The rearrangement uses TRBV30 and TRBJ2-5; tentatively, D is TRBD2 (6 bases). The J call may be incorrect, as the DNA end agrees better with TRBJ2-7. CDR1 GTSNPN and CDR2 SVGIG come from the germline V gene (reference sequence). The CDR3 is 15 residues long. This CDR3 reads CAWSPAKEGAYEQYF. The CDR3 nucleotides are TGTGCCTGGAGCCCCGCTAAGGAGGGTGCCTACGAGCAGTACTTC.

The chain joins TRBV11-2 to TRBJ2-3, with 9 bases fitting TRBD1. The CDR3 contains 19 residues. In germline, CDR1 is SGHAT, CDR2 FQNNGV. J lost 1 base, V lost 2 bases, and 13 bases had no gene match. The DNA for the CDR3 is TGTGCCAGCAGCTTAATTTTTCTTCGGACAGGGGTTGGCACAGATACGCAGTATTTT. Its translation: CASSLIFLRTGVGTDTQYF.

The V call is TRBV2, the J call TRBJ2-3, with D possibly matching TRBD2 (6 bases). The CDR3 loop spans 15 amino acids. Germline V gene data show CDR1 as SNHLY and CDR2 as FYNNEI. The V end was cut by 6 bases, the J end by 2 bases, with 15 bases between. CDR3 DNA: TGTGCCAGCAGGTTTAGCGGTTACGTCACAGATACGCAGTATTTT. Translated: CASRFSGYVTDTQYF.

The chain joins TRBV10-3 to TRBJ2-6, with 7 bases identical to TRBD1. The CDR3 is 16 residues long. From germline, CDR1 is ENHRY and CDR2 SYGVKD. V trimming: 3 bases; J trimming: 0 bases; junction bases outside the gene matches: 2. The DNA of the CDR3 is TGTGCCATCAGTGACCCAGGGGGCTCTGGGGCCAACGTCCTGACTTTC. This translates into CAISDPGGSGANVLTF.

The chain recombines TRBV28 with TRBJ2-3; 8 bases are shared with TRBD1. The junction had 7 bases not matched to a gene; V was cut back by 3 bases and J by 5 bases. Germline V gene sequence: CDR1 MDHEN, CDR2 SYDVKM. This CDR3 is built from 15 residues. The CDR3 nucleotides read TGTGCCAGCAGTTTGCCCGACAGGGGTTTAGATACGCAGTATTTT. Translated: CASSLPDRGLDTQYF.

This clone was observed a handful of times. The rearrangement links TRBV4-3 to TRBJ2-7, with 12 nucleotides matching TRBD2. CDR3 length: 17 residues. CDR1 and CDR2 (germline): LGHNA, YSLEER. V gave up 3 bases and J gave up 3 bases; unmatched junction bases: 9. CDR3 nucleotide sequence: TGCGCCAGCAGCCACGAATCGACTAGCGGGAGAATCTACGAGCAGTACGTC. Translated: CASSHESTSGRIYEQYV.

V gene TRBV28 combines with J gene TRBJ2-7, with D perhaps matching TRBD1 (8 bases). Per the germline V gene, CDR1 is MDHEN and CDR2 is SYDVKM. Trimming shortened V by 5 bases and J by 0 bases, and 14 bases separated the two germline ends. This CDR3 is built from 15 residues. CDR3 sequence: CASSQQGEGSYEQYF. The CDR3 nucleotides are TGTGCCAGCAGTCAACAGGGGGAGGGCTCCTACGAGCAGTACTTC.

The chain recombines TRBV30 with TRBJ1-2; TRBD1 agrees at 7 bases. Germline CDR1 is GTSNPN and CDR2 is SVGIG (reference sequence). Trimming cost V 3 bases and J 1 base; bases outside gene matches: 8. The CDR3 consists of 15 residues. CDR3 protein: CAWRNPGGFNYGYTF. The CDR3 DNA sequence: TGTGCCTGGAGGAATCCAGGGGGATTTAACTATGGCTACACCTTC.

The chain joins TRBV7-9 to TRBJ2-3, with 8 bases that match TRBD1. This CDR3 spans 16 amino acids. The V and J ends lost 4 bases and 1 base, in that order; junction bases with no gene match: 7. The V gene's germline CDR1 is SEHNR and CDR2 FQNEAQ (reference sequence). The DNA of the CDR3 is TGTGCCAGCAGCTCGACCGGGACAGGCGGCACAGATACGCAGTATTTT. Protein sequence: CASSSTGTGGTDTQYF.

The chain couples TRBV25-1 to TRBJ2-2; D might be TRBD1 (6 bases). The CDR3 runs 15 residues. Trimming left V 3 bases short and J 6 bases short, with 14 bases between. Per germline, CDR1 MGHDK and CDR2 SYGVNS. The CDR3 is CASSEQTGSPGELFF. The DNA of the CDR3 is TGTGCCAGCAGTGAGCAAACAGGGTCCCCCGGGGAGCTGTTTTTT.

The chain employs TRBV5-6 and TRBJ2-3; 8 bases fit TRBD2. The CDR3 runs 17 residues. Germline V gene sequence: CDR1 SGHDT, CDR2 YYEEEE. With V trimmed by 0 bases and J by 2 bases, 8 bases remained unmatched. The CDR3 spells CASSLVTSGQATDTQYF. The CDR3 nucleotides are TGTGCCAGCAGCTTGGTTACTAGCGGACAAGCCACAGATACGCAGTATTTT.

This clone was detected a few times. The chain carries TRBV7-3 and TRBJ2-7, with 9 bases that match TRBD1. CDR1 and CDR2 (germline): SGHTA, FQGTGA. Trimming cost V 4 bases and J 6 bases; bases outside gene matches: 4. The CDR3 is made up of 13 amino acids. The CDR3 reads CASSSQGAGEQYF. CDR3 in DNA: TGTGCCAGCAGCTCACAGGGGGCGGGCGAGCAGTACTTC.

This chain uses TRBV2 with TRBJ1-3, with 8 bases lining up with TRBD1. With 6 bases clipped from V and 7 bases from J, the junction kept 8 bases outside the gene matches. Germline values: CDR1 SNHLY, CDR2 FYNNEI. The CDR3 extends over 14 amino acids. CDR3 coding DNA: TGTGCCAGCAGGAGGAACAGGGGGATTAACACCATATATTTT. Encoded protein: CASRRNRGINTIYF.

This clone was picked up a small number of times. DNA for the CDR3: TGTGCCAGCAGTCTAGCGGGAGGGCCGCCCCCCAATGAGCAGTTCTTC. As protein: CASSLAGGPPPNEQFF. The chain carries TRBV6-6 and TRBJ2-1; 12 nucleotides agree with TRBD2. In germline, CDR1 is MNHNY, CDR2 SVGAGI (reference sequence). The CDR3 runs 16 residues. The ends lost 5 bases at V and 6 bases at J; junction bases unmatched: 8.

The chain uses TRBV7-2 and TRBJ1-5, with D unclear. This CDR3 contains 16 residues. V was cut by 2 bases and J by 7 bases, with 18 bases left in between. Germline CDR1 SGHTA, CDR2 FQGNSA. For the CDR3, the DNA is TGTGCCAGCAGCTTACAAGGAGATGAGGGCAGGCAGCCCCAGCATTTT. This sequence encodes CASSLQGDEGRQPQHF.

This clone was found a few times. CDR3: CASSSIAQEEQFF. In nucleotides, the CDR3 is TGCGCCAGCAGCTCTATAGCGCAGGAGGAGCAGTTCTTC. The V gene is TRBV5-1, the J gene TRBJ2-1, with D possibly being TRBD2 (5 bases). This CDR3 has 13 residues. Looked up from germline, CDR1 is SGHRS and CDR2 is YFSETQ. Trimming removed 3 bases at V and 10 bases at J, with 14 bases between.